The sequence of this TCR beta chain was determined in a study of Ad26.COV2.S vaccination and SARS-CoV-2 variants. CDR3 size: 15 residues. The germline V and J ends were trimmed by 9 bases and 0 bases, with 17 bases remaining between them. Germline CDR1 is MNHEY and CDR2 is SVGAGI. Overall study results and limits: Placebo recipients had lower spike-specific TCR breadth than vaccine recipients. An underestimation of total T cell responses may have resulted from the TCR breadth and depth analyses.

The data were produced by immunoSEQ multiplex PCR, yet TCRdb's version contains in-frame clones alone and is incomplete. The sample has 380,000 or so clones; around 82% are singletons. As regards this clone: What it recognizes is unknown.

Treatment described: some 19 received Ad26.COV2.S at low or high dose, single or two shots; a few received placebo; per-sample allocation not given. Day 63 following the first vaccine or placebo injection was when the samples were taken. An Ad26 vector carrying the Wuhan-strain SARS-CoV-2 spike served as the vaccine. This chain uses TRBV6-5 with TRBJ1-2; D gene ambiguous. The clonotype comes from a person aged 18-65 years who received the Ad26.COV2.S COVID-19 vaccine or a placebo. The specimen comprised peripheral blood, sampled in a trial of Ad26.COV2.S vaccine versus placebo. The CDR3 coding sequence is TGTGCCAGTACAATGTATGATGCCTCTAACTATGGCTACACCTTC. Residues: CASTMYDASNYGYTF.